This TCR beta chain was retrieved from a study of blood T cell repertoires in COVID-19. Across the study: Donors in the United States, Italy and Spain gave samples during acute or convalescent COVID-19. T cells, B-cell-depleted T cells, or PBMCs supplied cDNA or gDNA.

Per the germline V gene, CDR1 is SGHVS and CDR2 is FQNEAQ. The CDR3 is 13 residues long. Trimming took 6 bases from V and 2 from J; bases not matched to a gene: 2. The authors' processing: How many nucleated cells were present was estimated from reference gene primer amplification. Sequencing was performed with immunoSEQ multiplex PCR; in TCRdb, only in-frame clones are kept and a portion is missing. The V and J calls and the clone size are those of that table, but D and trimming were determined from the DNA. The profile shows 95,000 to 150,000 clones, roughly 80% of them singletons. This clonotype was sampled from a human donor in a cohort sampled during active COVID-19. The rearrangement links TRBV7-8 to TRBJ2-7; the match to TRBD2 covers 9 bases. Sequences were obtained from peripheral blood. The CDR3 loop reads CASSSGGPYEQYF. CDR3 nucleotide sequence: TGTGCCAGCAGTAGCGGGGGTCCCTACGAGCAGTACTTC. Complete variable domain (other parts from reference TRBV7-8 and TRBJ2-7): GAGVSQSPRYKVAKRGQDVALRCDPISGHVSLFWYQQALGQGPEFLTYFQNEAQLDKSGLPSDRFFAERPEGSVSTLKIQRTQQEDSAVYLCASSSGGPYEQYFGPGTRLTVT.